These 22 T cell receptor beta chains were all obtained from the same sample, sequenced in a study of blood T cell repertoires in COVID-19. Profiled with immunoSEQ multiplex PCR; TCRdb holds only in-frame clones, not every one. The table lists about 440,000 clones, around nine tenths of them singletons. What was sequenced was peripheral blood. Every receptor here comes from a woman aged 30 to 39 with acute or convalescent COVID-19.

J is TRBJ2-3 and V is TRBV28, with TRBD2 matching over 13 bases. The CDR3 is made up of 15 amino acids. Germline lookup yields CDR1 MDHEN and CDR2 SYDVKM. J was trimmed by 3 bases and V by 10 bases; bases with no gene match: 7. CDR3 coding DNA: TGTGCCACATGGACTAGCGGGGGATTAACAGATACGCAGTATTTT. Protein sequence: CATWTSGGLTDTQYF.

The chain links TRBV29-1 to TRBJ2-3, with D unclear. CDR1 is SQVTM, CDR2 ANQGSEA, per germline. The CDR3 is made up of 13 amino acids. Trimming stripped 3 bases from V and 5 bases from J, with 12 bases between. This chain's CDR3 is CSVDRHGIDTQYF. For the CDR3, the DNA is TGCAGCGTTGACAGGCATGGAATAGATACGCAGTATTTT.

The J gene is TRBJ2-1, the V gene TRBV6-2 or TRBV6-3; no clear D. V was pared by 5 bases and J by 3 bases, with 5 bases between. Germline V CDR1 and CDR2: MNHEY, SVGEGT. The CDR3 has 12 amino acids. The DNA for the CDR3 is TGTGCCAGCAGTGTCGTCTACAATGAGCAGTTCTTC. Translating gives CASSVVYNEQFF.

V usage is TRBV10-3 and J usage is TRBJ2-7, with a tentative D call TRBD2 (6 bases). Deletions cut 0 bases from V and 1 base from J, with 13 bases between. Per germline, CDR1 ENHRY and CDR2 SYGVKD. The CDR3 runs 16 residues. CDR3 region: CAISESGGDHSYEQYF. The CDR3 nucleotides are TGTGCCATCAGTGAGTCAGGCGGGGATCATTCCTACGAGCAGTACTTC.

V is TRBV23-1 and J is TRBJ2-4; 9 bases agree with TRBD2. TRBV23-1 is given ORF status, its function remaining uncertain. This CDR3 has 22 residues. With 4 bases clipped from V and 0 bases from J, the junction kept 22 bases outside the gene matches. CDR3 bases: TGCGCCAGCAGTCTGTCAGTTCCCTCTCTAGCGGGGAAGCAAATAGCCAAAAACATTCAGTACTTC. This gives the protein CASSLSVPSLAGKQIAKNIQYF.

About this clone: A read error may account for a junction end that differs from germline. The genes are TRBV6-5 and TRBJ1-5; D not certain. This CDR3 is 14 amino acids long. The germline gives CDR1 MNHEY, CDR2 SVGAGI. The CDR3 sequence is CASSDSGGRQPQHF. For the CDR3, the DNA is TGTGCCAGCAGTGACTCGGGAGGGCGACAGCCCCAGCATTTT.

The chain employs TRBV30 and TRBJ1-5; tentatively, D is TRBD1 (6 bases). V lost 0 bases and J lost 3, with 9 bases in between. Per germline, CDR1 GTSNPN and CDR2 SVGIG (reference sequence). This CDR3 spans 14 amino acids. This chain's CDR3 is CAWSVGQFNQPQHF. Here the CDR3 DNA reads TGTGCCTGGAGTGTAGGACAGTTCAATCAGCCCCAGCATTTT.

The table lists this clone with a few counts. This sequence joins TRBV11-2 and TRBJ2-5; D is uncertain. The CDR3 has 14 residues. The germline gives CDR1 SGHAT, CDR2 FQNNGV. V was trimmed by 1 base and J by 5 bases, leaving 11 bases between them. CDR3 in amino acids: CASSLVWATETQYF. CDR3 sequence (DNA): TGTGCCAGCAGCTTAGTTTGGGCGACGGAGACCCAGTACTTC.

The chain uses TRBV19 and TRBJ1-1, with unresolved D. Per the germline V gene, CDR1 is LNHDA and CDR2 is SQIVND (reference sequence). This CDR3 has 13 residues. The V end was cut by 6 bases, the J end by 4 bases, with 12 bases between. The CDR3 region has the DNA TGTGCCAGTAGAGGTGGGAGCGGCACTGAAGCTTTCTTT. This encodes CASRGGSGTEAFF.

The CDR3 spells CASSDSGTANTEAFF. The DNA for the CDR3 is TGTGCCAGCAGTGATTCCGGGACAGCCAACACTGAAGCTTTCTTT. This chain joins TRBV2 and TRBJ1-1; 7 nucleotides align to TRBD1. V trimming: 3 bases; J trimming: 2 bases; junction bases outside the gene matches: 6. The CDR3 has 15 residues. The germline V gene has CDR1 SNHLY and CDR2 FYNNEI.

This sequence joins TRBV15 and TRBJ2-7; 10 nucleotides match TRBD1. J was trimmed by 7 bases and V by 3 bases; bases with no gene match: 3. Germline V gives CDR1 LNHNV, CDR2 YYDKDF (reference sequence). CDR3 length: 13 residues. This chain's CDR3 is CATSRSGQGEQYF. The DNA of the CDR3 is TGTGCCACCAGCAGGTCGGGACAGGGGGAGCAGTACTTC.

This clone was detected a few times. The chain employs TRBV4-2 and TRBJ2-2; D is perhaps TRBD2 (5 bases). The CDR3 contains 14 residues. Germline V lookup: CDR1 LGHNA, CDR2 YNFKEQ. The V end was cut by 2 bases, the J end by 6 bases, with 10 bases between. The CDR3 nucleotides read TGTGCCAGCAGCCAACCTACTAGGCCCGGGGAGCTGTTTTTT. Translating gives CASSQPTRPGELFF.

This clone was picked up one time. The J gene is TRBJ2-1, the V gene TRBV24-1, with 11 positions matching TRBD2. The ends lost 9 bases at V and 7 bases at J; junction bases unmatched: 10. The germline CDR1 and CDR2 sequences are KGHDR and SFDVKD. The CDR3 has 15 amino acids. The CDR3 here is CATSSGTSGRNEQFF. CDR3 nucleotide sequence: TGTGCCACCTCATCCGGGACTAGCGGTCGAAATGAGCAGTTCTTC.

V gene TRBV29-1 combines with J gene TRBJ2-7, with D possibly matching TRBD1 (6 bases). Per the germline V gene, CDR1 is SQVTM and CDR2 is ANQGSEA. V dropped 1 base and J dropped 6 bases, with 13 bases sitting between them. The CDR3 has 13 residues. The CDR3 sequence: CSVEVLGASEQYF. CDR3 DNA sequence: TGCAGCGTTGAAGTTTTGGGGGCTAGCGAGCAGTACTTC.

DNA for the CDR3: TGTGCCAGCAGTGCACTAGCGGGGGGGCCCGATGAGCAGTTCTTC. Protein sequence: CASSALAGGPDEQFF. This rearrangement joins TRBV6-6 to TRBJ2-1, with 13 bases matching TRBD2. Trimming took 5 bases from V and 8 from J; bases not matched to a gene: 6. This CDR3 region has 15 residues. Germline loops: CDR1 MNHNY, CDR2 SVGAGI (reference sequence).

The genes are TRBV5-4 and TRBJ2-7; no clear D. The CDR3 is 12 amino acids. Trimming cost V 8 bases and J 7 bases, with 16 bases left between them. CDR1 and CDR2 (germline): SGHNT, YYREEE (reference sequence). Written as DNA, the CDR3 is TGTGCCAGTGTTTCCCGCGGTGGAGAGCAGTACTTC. Its protein product is CASVSRGGEQYF.

The chain recombines TRBV7-2 with TRBJ2-3; no definite D call. Trimming stripped 5 bases from V and 6 bases from J, with 15 bases between. The CDR3 consists of 14 residues. The germline V gene has CDR1 SGHTA and CDR2 FQGNSA. CDR3: CASSAYIPLDTQYF. In DNA, the CDR3 is TGTGCCAGCAGCGCTTACATCCCCTTGGATACGCAGTATTTT.

The gene calls are TRBV30 and TRBJ1-4, with 10 nucleotides matching TRBD1. CDR3 size: 14 residues. The germline CDR1 and CDR2 sequences are GTSNPN and SVGIG (reference sequence). With V trimmed by 7 bases and J by 7 bases, 9 bases remained unmatched. The chain's CDR3 is CASIDRGRGEKLFF. The CDR3 nucleotides are TGTGCCTCGATAGACAGGGGGCGCGGTGAAAAACTGTTTTTT.

This chain links TRBV5-1 with TRBJ2-5; D remains unclear. This CDR3 has 13 residues. Germline CDR1 reads SGHRS; CDR2 reads YFSETQ. The ends were cut back, 4 bases at V and 4 bases at J, with 11 bases in the middle. The CDR3, as DNA: TGCGCCAGCAGCCTGAGAATTCGAGAGACCCAGTACTTC. Its translation: CASSLRIRETQYF.

V usage is TRBV7-3 and J usage is TRBJ2-1; TRBD2 is a possible D gene (7 bases). Germline V gene data show CDR1 as SGHTA and CDR2 as FQGTGA. V lost 5 bases and J lost 2, with 13 bases in between. This CDR3 spans 15 amino acids. The CDR3 nucleotides are TGTGCCAGCAGCCCCCGGGGGGCCGCCTACAATGAGCAGTTCTTC. Its translation is CASSPRGAAYNEQFF.

The V call is TRBV13, the J call TRBJ2-4, with D unresolved. This CDR3 spans 13 amino acids. In germline, CDR1 is PRHDT, CDR2 FYEKMQ (reference sequence). V gave up 7 bases and J gave up 7 bases, with 14 bases separating them. CDR3 sequence reads: CASTIGSRNIQYF. CDR3 in DNA: TGTGCCAGCACCATAGGGTCTAGGAACATTCAGTACTTC. Drawing the rest from reference TRBV13 and TRBJ2-4, the complete variable domain is AAGVIQSPRHLIKEKRETATLKCYPIPRHDTVYWYQQGPGQDPQFLISFYEKMQSDKGSIPDRFSAQQFSDYHSELNMSSLELGDSALYFCASTIGSRNIQYFGAGTRLSVL.

About this clone itself: The same CDR3 can be traced to other DNA sequences in this sample. J is TRBJ1-3 and V is TRBV6-1, with TRBD1 matching over 8 bases. Losses at the gene ends were 2 bases for V and 4 bases for J; bases not matched to a gene: 4. The CDR3 covers 15 residues. CDR1 and CDR2 from the germline V gene are MNHNS and SASEGT. The CDR3 is CASSEQGASGNTIYF. CDR3 nucleotides: TGTGCCAGCAGTGAACAGGGGGCCTCCGGAAACACCATATATTTT.